The source of this T cell receptor (beta chain) is a study of Ad26.COV2.S vaccination and SARS-CoV-2 variants (dated by TCRdb to the early 2020s). Broadly, across the study: Vaccine-arm donors were drawn from COV1001, a multicentre, randomized, double-blind, placebo-controlled phase I-IIa trial of Ad26.COV2.S in healthy adults. Ad26.COV2.S was given intramuscularly at 5x10^10 or 1x10^11 viral particles, as a single shot or as two shots 56 days apart. TCRbeta repertoire sequencing was used to assess the specificity and breadth of SARS-CoV-2-reactive T cell receptors after Ad26.COV2.S vaccination. The TCR-sequenced set comprised roughly 30 samples: around 20 Ad26.COV2.S vaccine recipients, 5 placebo recipients and 8 SARS-CoV-2 convalescent individuals. Trial participants were randomized into five groups of five: low-dose or high-dose Ad26.COV2.S given once or twice, or placebo on both occasions. Investigators remained blinded to trial group allocation during experiments and outcome assessment.

Of note for this clone: The antigen this receptor binds is unknown. No much larger clone exists at a distance of one base, and base qualities are not known. Other DNA sequences in the same sample also yield this CDR3.

Via the germline V gene, CDR1 is MNHEY and CDR2 SVGEGT. From its cysteine to its phenylalanine, the CDR3 spans 11 amino acids. The read is trimmed to its CDR3 DNA, 33 bases read in frame from base 1. V and J are truncated by 2 bases and 6 bases respectively, leaving an intervening sequence of 4 bases. The treatment or condition label here, explained by the study, means: about 20 received Ad26.COV2.S at low or high dose, single or two shots; about 5 received placebo; per-sample allocation not given. Repertoires of vaccine and placebo recipients were sequenced from samples taken on day 63 after the first injection. Cohort 1b enrolled roughly 25 adults aged 18-55 years at a single site in Boston, USA, between 29 July and 7 August 2020. Ad26.COV2.S was a replication-incompetent adenovirus type 26 vector expressing a prefusion-stabilized SARS-CoV-2 spike protein from the original Wuhan strain. Study-wide conclusions, independent of this receptor: Vaccine and placebo recipients had similar non-spike TCR breadth, a finding consistent with the vaccine containing only spike. Compared with placebo recipients, Ad26.COV2.S recipients showed higher spike-specific TCR breadth (P = 0.0014). After vaccination, substantial breadth of spike-specific CD8+ and CD4+ T cell responses was reported. It was noted by the authors that total T cell responses may have been underestimated by the TCR breadth and depth analyses. Comparing responses between vaccine doses or regimens was not something the study was powered to do.

The immunoSEQ Assay was the method used to sequence TCRbeta CDR3 regions. After extraction, genomic DNA underwent amplification by bias-controlled multiplex PCR, followed by high-throughput sequencing. In the original analysis: Collapsing and filtering of sequences were performed to quantify the absolute abundance of each unique TCRbeta CDR3 region. T cell fraction was estimated by normalizing TCRbeta template counts to usable DNA, with usable DNA measured through amplification of reference genes found in all nucleated cells. Repertoire TCRs were annotated as SARS-CoV-2-specific when V gene, CDR3 amino acid sequence and J gene were exactly matched to a known reactive TCR set. The reference SARS-CoV-2 TCR set was derived from MIRA and filtered for enrichment in COVID-19-positive ImmuneCODE repertoires, a step that removed public or cross-reactive TCRs. Using the MIRA antigens, annotated TCRs were further analysed by specific ORF or by position within an ORF. Depth was the summed frequency of annotated unique rearrangements, while breadth was defined as annotated unique rearrangements over total unique productive rearrangements. Two-sided Wilcoxon rank-sum tests were applied when comparing TCR breadth between groups. TCRdb carries this immuneACCESS record with in-frame sequences only. Its versions omit some clonotypes, under half of them owing to an unresolved V gene in the studies checked, with the rest unexplained. That table is the source of V, J and clone size, and D and trimming were worked out from the DNA. The sample table contains approximately 450,000 clones; only one count was recorded for 80% to 95% of them. 12% of the sample belongs to the ten largest clones.

The receptor was isolated from a person aged 18-65 years who received the Ad26.COV2.S COVID-19 vaccine or a placebo. The rearrangement combines TRBV6-2 or TRBV6-3 with TRBJ1-1, with the D gene call left open. The sequencing here drew on peripheral blood, taken in a trial of Ad26.COV2.S vaccine versus placebo. The nucleotide sequence is TGTGCCAGCAGTTACCGGGCTGAAGCTTTCTTT. The translation is CASSYRAEAFF.